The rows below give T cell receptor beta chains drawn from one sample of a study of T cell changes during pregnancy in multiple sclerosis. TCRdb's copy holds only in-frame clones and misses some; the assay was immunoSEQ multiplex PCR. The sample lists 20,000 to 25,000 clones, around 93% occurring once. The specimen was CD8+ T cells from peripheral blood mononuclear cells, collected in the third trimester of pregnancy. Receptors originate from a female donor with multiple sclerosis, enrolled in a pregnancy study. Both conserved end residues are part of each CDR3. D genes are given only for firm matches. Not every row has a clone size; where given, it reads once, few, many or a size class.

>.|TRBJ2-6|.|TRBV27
CASRTMSNVLTF
TGTGCCAGCAGGACAATGTCCAACGTCCTGACTTTC
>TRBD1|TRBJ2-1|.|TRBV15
CATSRGGQGQGYNEQFF
TGTGCCACCAGCAGGGGAGGGCAGGGACAGGGATACAATGAGCAGTTCTTC
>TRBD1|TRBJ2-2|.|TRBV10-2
CASSEWGPTGGSGELFF
TGCGCCAGCAGTGAGTGGGGGCCCACAGGGGGCTCCGGGGAGCTGTTTTTT
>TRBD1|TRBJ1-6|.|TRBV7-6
CATGQGGNSPLHF
TGTGCCACCGGACAGGGTGGTAATTCACCCCTCCACTTT
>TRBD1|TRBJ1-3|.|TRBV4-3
CASSQDPGQGRNTIYF
TGCGCCAGCAGCCAAGATCCCGGACAGGGAAGGAACACCATATATTTT
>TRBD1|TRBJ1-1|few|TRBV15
CATSPGQGSTEAFF
TGTGCCACCAGCCCGGGACAGGGGAGCACTGAAGCTTTCTTT
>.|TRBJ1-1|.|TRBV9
CASDPTGRTEAFF
TGTGCCAGCGACCCCACAGGGCGGACTGAAGCTTTCTTT
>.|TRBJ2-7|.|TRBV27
CASNKQGPYEQYF
TGTGCCAGCAATAAACAGGGCCCTTACGAGCAGTACTTC
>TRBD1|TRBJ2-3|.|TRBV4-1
CASSQEFRTGGTDTQYF
TGCGCCAGCAGCCAGGAGTTTAGAACAGGGGGGACAGATACGCAGTATTTT
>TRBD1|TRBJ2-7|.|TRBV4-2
CASSQEKQGASYEQYF
TGTGCCAGCAGCCAAGAGAAGCAGGGGGCATCCTACGAGCAGTACTTC
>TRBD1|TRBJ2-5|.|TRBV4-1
CASSHGQGEETQYF
TGCGCCAGCAGCCACGGACAGGGGGAAGAGACCCAGTACTTC
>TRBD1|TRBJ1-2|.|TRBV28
CASSTGQADGYTF
TGTGCCAGCAGTACCGGACAGGCCGATGGCTACACCTTC
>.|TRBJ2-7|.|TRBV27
CASSLGNEVIYEQYF
TGTGCCAGCAGTTTAGGCAACGAAGTTATCTACGAGCAGTACTTC
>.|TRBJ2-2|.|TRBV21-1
CASSNFAGGPGTGELFF
TGTGCCAGCAGCAATTTCGCGGGGGGGCCAGGGACCGGGGAGCTGTTTTTT
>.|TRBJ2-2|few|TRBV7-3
CASSLMTGGFTGELFF
TGTGCCAGCAGCTTAATGACAGGAGGTTTCACCGGGGAGCTGTTTTTT
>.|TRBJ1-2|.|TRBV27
CASSLSRQLEGYTF
TGTGCCAGCAGTTTATCGAGGCAGCTAGAGGGCTACACCTTC
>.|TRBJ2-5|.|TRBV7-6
CASSLVLGVETQYF
TGTGCCAGCAGCTTAGTTCTAGGAGTGGAGACCCAGTACTTC
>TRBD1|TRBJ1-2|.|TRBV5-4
CASSLAWQGAGYGYTF
TGTGCCAGCAGCTTGGCCTGGCAGGGGGCAGGCTATGGCTACACCTTC